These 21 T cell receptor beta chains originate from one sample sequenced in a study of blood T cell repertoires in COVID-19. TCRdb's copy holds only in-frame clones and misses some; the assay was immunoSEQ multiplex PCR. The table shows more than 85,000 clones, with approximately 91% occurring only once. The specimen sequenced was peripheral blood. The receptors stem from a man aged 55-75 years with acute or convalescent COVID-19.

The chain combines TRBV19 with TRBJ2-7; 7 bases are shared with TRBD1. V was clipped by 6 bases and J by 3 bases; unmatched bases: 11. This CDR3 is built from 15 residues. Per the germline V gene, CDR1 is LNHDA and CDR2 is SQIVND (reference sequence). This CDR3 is CASSFGDRADYEQYF. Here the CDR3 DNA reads TGTGCCAGTAGCTTCGGTGACAGGGCCGACTACGAGCAGTACTTC.

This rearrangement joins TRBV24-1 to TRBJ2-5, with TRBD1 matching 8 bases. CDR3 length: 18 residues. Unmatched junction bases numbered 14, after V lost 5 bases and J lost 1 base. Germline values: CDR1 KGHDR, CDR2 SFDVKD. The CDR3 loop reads CATSARPGQGGGQETQYF. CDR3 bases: TGTGCCACCAGTGCCCGACCCGGACAGGGAGGTGGCCAAGAGACCCAGTACTTC.

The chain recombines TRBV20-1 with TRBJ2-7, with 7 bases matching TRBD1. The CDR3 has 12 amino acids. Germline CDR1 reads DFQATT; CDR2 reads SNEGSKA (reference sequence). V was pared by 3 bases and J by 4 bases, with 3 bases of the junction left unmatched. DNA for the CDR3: TGCAGTGCTAGTTCGGGACAGTACGAGCAGTACTTC. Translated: CSASSGQYEQYF.

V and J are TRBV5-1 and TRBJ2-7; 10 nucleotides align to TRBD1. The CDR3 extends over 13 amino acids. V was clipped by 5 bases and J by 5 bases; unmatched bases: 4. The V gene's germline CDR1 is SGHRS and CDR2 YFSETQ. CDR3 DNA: TGCGCCAGCAGACCTGGGACAGGGGACGAGCAGTACTTC. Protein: CASRPGTGDEQYF.

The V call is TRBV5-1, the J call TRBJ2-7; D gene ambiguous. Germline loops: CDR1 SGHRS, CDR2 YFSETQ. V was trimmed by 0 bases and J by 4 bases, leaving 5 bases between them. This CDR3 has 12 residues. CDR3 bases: TGCGCCAGCAGCTTGGGAGAATACGAGCAGTACTTC. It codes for CASSLGEYEQYF.

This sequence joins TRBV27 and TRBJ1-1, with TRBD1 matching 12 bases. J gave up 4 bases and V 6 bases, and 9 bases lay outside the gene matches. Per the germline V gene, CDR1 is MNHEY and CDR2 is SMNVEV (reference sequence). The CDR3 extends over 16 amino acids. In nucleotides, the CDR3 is TGTGCCAGCAGGCCCAACCCGGGACAGGGGGCCACTGAAGCTTTCTTT. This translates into CASRPNPGQGATEAFF.

CDR3 nucleotide sequence: TGTGCCAGCAGTTTGAGTCCCTACTACGAGCAGTACTTC. This codes for CASSLSPYYEQYF. The chain links TRBV12-3 or TRBV12-4 to TRBJ2-7; D remains unclear. CDR3 length: 13 amino acids. V dropped 3 bases and J dropped 3 bases, with 9 bases sitting between them.

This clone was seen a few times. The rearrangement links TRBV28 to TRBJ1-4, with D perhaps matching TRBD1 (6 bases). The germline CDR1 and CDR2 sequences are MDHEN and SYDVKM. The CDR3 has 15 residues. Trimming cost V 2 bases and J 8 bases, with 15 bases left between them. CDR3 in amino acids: CASSLGGSVREKLFF. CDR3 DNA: TGTGCCAGCAGTTTAGGGGGCTCAGTGCGGGAAAAACTGTTTTTT. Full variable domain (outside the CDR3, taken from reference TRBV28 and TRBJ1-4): DVKVTQSSRYLVKRTGEKVFLECVQDMDHENMFWYRQDPGLGLRLIYFSYDVKMKEKGDIPEGYSVSREKKERFSLILESASTNQTSMYLCASSLGGSVREKLFFGSGTQLSVL.

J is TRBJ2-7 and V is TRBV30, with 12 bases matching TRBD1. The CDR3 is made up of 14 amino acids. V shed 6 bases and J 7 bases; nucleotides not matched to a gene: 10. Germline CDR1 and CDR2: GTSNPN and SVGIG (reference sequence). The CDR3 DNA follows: TGTGCCTGCAGAAGGGACAGGGGGCTAGGGGAGCAGTACTTC. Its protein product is CACRRDRGLGEQYF.

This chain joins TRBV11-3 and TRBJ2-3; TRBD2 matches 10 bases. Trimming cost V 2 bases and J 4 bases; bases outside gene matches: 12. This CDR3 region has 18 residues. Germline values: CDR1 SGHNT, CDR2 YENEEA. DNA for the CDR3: TGTGCCAGCAGCTTATCGGGTACTAGCGGGATCGGGGCAGATACGCAGTATTTT. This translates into CASSLSGTSGIGADTQYF.

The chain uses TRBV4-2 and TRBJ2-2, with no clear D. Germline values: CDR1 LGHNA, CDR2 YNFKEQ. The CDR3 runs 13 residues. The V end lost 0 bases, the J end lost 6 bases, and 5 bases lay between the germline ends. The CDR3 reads CASSQDQAGELFF. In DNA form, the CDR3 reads TGTGCCAGCAGCCAAGATCAGGCCGGGGAGCTGTTTTTT.

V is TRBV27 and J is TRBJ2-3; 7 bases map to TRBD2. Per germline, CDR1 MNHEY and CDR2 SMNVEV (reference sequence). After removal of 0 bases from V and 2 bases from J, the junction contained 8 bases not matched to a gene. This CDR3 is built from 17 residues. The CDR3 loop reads CASSLSASGAVTDTQYF. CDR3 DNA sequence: TGTGCCAGCAGTTTATCCGCAAGCGGGGCGGTCACAGATACGCAGTATTTT.

The CDR3, as DNA: TGTGCCAGCAGCGGGGACTCAGGAGGCTACACCTTC. Translation gives CASSGDSGGYTF. The rearrangement links TRBV9 to TRBJ1-2; tentatively, D is TRBD1 (5 bases). CDR3 length equals 12 residues. Germline-derived CDR1 and CDR2 are SGDLS and YYNGEE. Trimming stripped 3 bases from V and 8 bases from J, with 11 bases between.

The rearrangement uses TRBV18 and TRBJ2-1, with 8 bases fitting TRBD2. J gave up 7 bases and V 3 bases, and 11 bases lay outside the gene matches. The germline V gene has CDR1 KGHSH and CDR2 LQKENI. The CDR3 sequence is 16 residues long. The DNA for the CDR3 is TGTGCCAGCTCACCGGCGGCGGGAGGCGTGCGAAATGAGCAGTTCTTC. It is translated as CASSPAAGGVRNEQFF.

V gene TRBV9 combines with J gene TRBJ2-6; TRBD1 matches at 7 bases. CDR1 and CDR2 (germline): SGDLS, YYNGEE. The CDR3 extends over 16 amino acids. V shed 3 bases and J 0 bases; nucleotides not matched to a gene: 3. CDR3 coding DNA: TGTGCCAGCAGCGCAGGGGGTAACTCTGGGGCCAACGTCCTGACTTTC. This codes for CASSAGGNSGANVLTF.

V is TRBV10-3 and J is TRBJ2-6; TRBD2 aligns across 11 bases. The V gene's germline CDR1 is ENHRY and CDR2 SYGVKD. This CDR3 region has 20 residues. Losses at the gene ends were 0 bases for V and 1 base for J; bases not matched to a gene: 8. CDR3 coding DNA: TGTGCCATCAGTGAGTCACTGTTACTAGCGGGAGTTTCTGGGGCCAACGTCCTGACTTTC. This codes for CAISESLLLAGVSGANVLTF.

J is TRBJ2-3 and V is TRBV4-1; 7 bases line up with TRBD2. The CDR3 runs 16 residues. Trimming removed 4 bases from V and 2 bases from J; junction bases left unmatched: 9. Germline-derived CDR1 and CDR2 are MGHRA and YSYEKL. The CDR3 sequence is CASSLSLADPTDTQYF. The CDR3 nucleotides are TGCGCCAGCAGCCTGTCCCTAGCGGACCCCACAGATACGCAGTATTTT.

The CDR3 protein is CASSYSSQNYEQYF. The CDR3 region has the DNA TGTGCCAGCAGTTACTCGAGCCAAAACTACGAGCAGTACTTC. V usage is TRBV6-6 and J usage is TRBJ2-7; D is ambiguous. CDR3 length: 14 amino acids. The ends were cut back, 0 bases at V and 3 bases at J, with 9 bases in the middle. Looked up from germline, CDR1 is MNHNY and CDR2 is SVGAGI (reference sequence).

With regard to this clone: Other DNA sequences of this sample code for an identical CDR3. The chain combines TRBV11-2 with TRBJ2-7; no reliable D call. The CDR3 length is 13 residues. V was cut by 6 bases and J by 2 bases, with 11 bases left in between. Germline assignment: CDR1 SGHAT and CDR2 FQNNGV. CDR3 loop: CASSSGSPYEQYF. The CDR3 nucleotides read TGTGCCAGCAGTTCCGGTTCACCCTACGAGCAGTACTTC. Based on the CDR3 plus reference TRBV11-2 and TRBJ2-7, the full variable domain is EAGVAQSPRYKIIEKRQSVAFWCNPISGHATLYWYQQILGQGPKLLIQFQNNGVVDDSQLPKDRFSAERLKGVDSTLKIQPAKLEDSAVYLCASSSGSPYEQYFGPGTRLTVT.

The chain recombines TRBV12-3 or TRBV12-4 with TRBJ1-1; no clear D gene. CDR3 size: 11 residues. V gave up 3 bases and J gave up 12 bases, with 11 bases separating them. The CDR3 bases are TGTGCCAGCAGTTTGAAAGGAGTGACTTTCTTT. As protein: CASSLKGVTFF.

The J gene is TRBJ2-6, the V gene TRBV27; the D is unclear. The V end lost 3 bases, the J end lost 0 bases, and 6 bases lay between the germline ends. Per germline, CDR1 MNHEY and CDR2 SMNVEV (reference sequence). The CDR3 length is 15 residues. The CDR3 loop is CASSFIPSGANVLTF. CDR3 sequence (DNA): TGTGCCAGCAGTTTTATTCCCTCTGGGGCCAACGTCCTGACTTTC.